This T cell receptor beta chain was identified during a study of blood T cell repertoires in COVID-19. Study-level background: Samples came from the United States, Italy and Spain, spanning acute and convalescent COVID-19. T cells, B-cell-depleted T cells, or PBMCs provided the cDNA or gDNA that served as material.

Original analysis: Nucleated cell counts were estimated from reference gene primer amplification. Sequencing was performed with immunoSEQ multiplex PCR; in TCRdb, only in-frame clones are kept and a portion is missing. V and J calls and clone size are those listed in that table; D and trimming were worked out from the DNA. The table lists roughly 30,000 clones, over 75% of them singletons, with 5.5% to 8.5% in the top ten. This receptor was identified in a man aged 55 to 70 with active COVID-19. The sample consisted of peripheral blood.

The CDR3 nucleotides are TGTGCCAGCAGCTTAGGAACAGGGGGCGAAGAGACCCAGTACTTC. Protein product: CASSLGTGGEETQYF. V and J are TRBV5-6 and TRBJ2-5; 9 nucleotides agree with TRBD1. J was trimmed by 3 bases and V by 2 bases; bases with no gene match: 5. CDR1 is SGHDT and CDR2 is YYEEEE in the germline V gene. CDR3 length: 15 residues.